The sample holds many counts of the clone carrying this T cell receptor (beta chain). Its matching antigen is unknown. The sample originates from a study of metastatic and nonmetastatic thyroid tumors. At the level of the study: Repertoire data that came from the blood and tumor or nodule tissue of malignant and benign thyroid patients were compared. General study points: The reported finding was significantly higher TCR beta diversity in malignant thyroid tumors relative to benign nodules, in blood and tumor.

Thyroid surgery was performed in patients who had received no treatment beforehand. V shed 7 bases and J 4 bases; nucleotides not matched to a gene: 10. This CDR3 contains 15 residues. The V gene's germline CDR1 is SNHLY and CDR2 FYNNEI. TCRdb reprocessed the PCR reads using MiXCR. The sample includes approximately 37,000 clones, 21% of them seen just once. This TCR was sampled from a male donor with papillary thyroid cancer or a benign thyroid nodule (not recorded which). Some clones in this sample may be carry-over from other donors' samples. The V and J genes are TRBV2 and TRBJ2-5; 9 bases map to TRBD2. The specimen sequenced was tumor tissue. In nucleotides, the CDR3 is TGTGCCAGCACTACGAGACTAGCGGCAGTAGAGACCCAGTACTTC. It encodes CASTTRLAAVETQYF. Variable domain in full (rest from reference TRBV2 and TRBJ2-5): EPEVTQTPSHQVTQMGQEVILRCVPISNHLYFYWYRQILGQKVEFLVSFYNNEISEKSEIFDDQFSVERPDGSNFTLKIRSTKLEDSAMYFCASTTRLAAVETQYFGPGTRLLVL.